The 29 T cell receptor beta chains in this list originate from one sample, sequenced in a study of breast tumors, draining lymph nodes, adjacent tissues. MiXCR was run by TCRdb on the multiplex PCR reads, yielding one entry per CDR3 protein. The repertoire consists of approximately 37,000 distinct CDR3 sequences, with 35% to 45% occurring once and the leading ten covering 11%. Sequenced input: breast tumor tissue. The source is a female donor with breast cancer. Some clones in this sample may be carry-over from other donors' samples.

There are many counts of this clonotype. The rearrangement links TRBV11-2 to TRBJ1-2; D is unresolved. Per the germline V gene, CDR1 is SGHAT and CDR2 is FQNNGV. V was pared by 3 bases and J by 0 bases, with 8 bases between. This CDR3 spans 14 amino acids. DNA of the CDR3: TGTGCCAGCAGCTTGCAACCAGCTAACTATGGCTACACCTTC. Translated: CASSLQPANYGYTF.

This clonotype has a handful of counts. A much larger clone differs by one base, so this may be a read error. This chain uses TRBV6-5 with TRBJ1-6; tentatively, D is TRBD1 (6 bases). V was shortened by 5 bases and J by 5 bases, with 16 bases between the two germline ends. The CDR3 has 16 amino acids. CDR1 is MNHEY, CDR2 SVGAGI, per germline. The CDR3 DNA reads TGTGCCAGCAGTCGCACCCCGGGGGCTAATAATTCACCCCTCCACTTT. Translated, it gives CASSRTPGANNSPLHF.

The chain links TRBV7-8 to TRBJ2-7; the D gene is possibly TRBD2 (6 bases). V dropped 5 bases and J dropped 3 bases, with 20 bases sitting between them. This CDR3 is built from 16 residues. Germline loops: CDR1 SGHVS, CDR2 FQNEAQ. The DNA of the CDR3 is TGTGCCAGCAGCCCAGCGGGCTCGGGACCGAGCTACGAGCAGTACTTC. It yields the protein CASSPAGSGPSYEQYF.

The chain couples TRBV10-3 to TRBJ1-5; D possibly corresponds to TRBD1 (6 bases). From germline, CDR1 is ENHRY and CDR2 SYGVKD. The CDR3 has 15 amino acids. Deletions cut 7 bases from V and 0 bases from J, with 13 bases between. CDR3 bases: TGTGCCATCAAGGGCGGGGGCGATAGCAATCAGCCCCAGCATTTT. This encodes CAIKGGGDSNQPQHF.

The chain couples TRBV10-3 to TRBJ2-7; the match to TRBD2 covers 9 bases. The ends lost 3 bases at V and 6 bases at J; junction bases unmatched: 6. Germline-derived CDR1 and CDR2 are ENHRY and SYGVKD. The CDR3 length is 14 residues. The CDR3 DNA is TGTGCCATCAGTGATTTAGCGGGAGACCGCGAGCAGTACTTC. Translated: CAISDLAGDREQYF.

This clonotype was seen repeatedly, ten times or more. The V gene is TRBV19, the J gene TRBJ2-1, with 10 bases identical to TRBD2. CDR3 length equals 14 residues. Germline V gene sequence: CDR1 LNHDA, CDR2 SQIVND (reference sequence). Trimming cost V 7 bases and J 8 bases; bases outside gene matches: 8. The CDR3 region is CASKPSGSLDEQFF. As DNA, the CDR3 is TGTGCCAGTAAGCCTAGCGGGAGTTTAGATGAGCAGTTCTTC. Supplemented by reference TRBV19 and TRBJ2-1, the full variable domain reads DGGITQSPKYLFRKEGQNVTLSCEQNLNHDAMYWYRQDPGQGLRLIYYSQIVNDFQKGDIAEGYSVSREKKESFPLTVTSAQKNPTAFYLCASKPSGSLDEQFFGPGTRLTVL.

This clonotype was detected many times. The V gene is TRBV15, the J gene TRBJ2-5; 11 bases match TRBD2. Germline loops: CDR1 LNHNV, CDR2 YYDKDF (reference sequence). V shed 3 bases, J shed 0 bases, and the junction held 3 bases outside the gene matches. This CDR3 region has 16 residues. In DNA form, the CDR3 reads TGTGCCACCAGCAGGGGACTAGCGGAGTACCAAGAGACCCAGTACTTC. As protein: CATSRGLAEYQETQYF.

There are many counts of this clonotype. The rearrangement links TRBV30 to TRBJ2-6, with unresolved D. Between the trimmed V and J ends, which lost 5 bases and 0 bases, there was a span of 5 bases. The CDR3 contains 13 residues. In germline, CDR1 is GTSNPN, CDR2 SVGIG (reference sequence). CDR3 amino acids: CAWLISGANVLTF. DNA for the CDR3: TGTGCCTGGTTAATCTCTGGGGCCAACGTCCTGACTTTC.

The V gene is TRBV7-2, the J gene TRBJ1-1; the D is unclear. The CDR3 length is 14 residues. Trimming took 1 base from V and 1 from J, leaving 7 bases between them. The germline gives CDR1 SGHTA, CDR2 FQGNSA. DNA of the CDR3: TGTGCCAGCAGCTTAGGTTCCTGGAACACTGAAGCTTTCTTT. It encodes CASSLGSWNTEAFF. Using reference TRBV7-2 and TRBJ1-1 for the parts outside the CDR3, the full variable domain is GAGVSQSPSNKVTEKGKDVELRCDPISGHTALYWYRQSLGQGLEFLIYFQGNSAPDKSGLPSDRFSAERTGGSVSTLTIQRTQQEDSAVYLCASSLGSWNTEAFFGQGTRLTVV.

With regard to this clonotype: An end of the junction does not agree with germline; a read error may underlie this. The V call is TRBV28, the J call TRBJ2-7; D gene uncertain. This CDR3 spans 11 amino acids. The germline CDR1 and CDR2 sequences are MDHEN and SYDVKM. CDR3 in DNA: TGTGCCAACAGTGGACCCTACGAGCAGTACTTC. This encodes CANSGPYEQYF.

A word on this clonotype: Possible read error: a much larger clone is one base away. The rearrangement uses TRBV5-1 and TRBJ2-5, with TRBD2 matching 7 bases. The germline V gene has CDR1 SGHRS and CDR2 YFSETQ. J lost 7 bases, V lost 4 bases, and 16 bases had no gene match. This CDR3 has 16 residues. The CDR3 loop is CASSPDTTGGTGTQYF. DNA of the CDR3: TGCGCCAGCAGCCCGGACACGACGGGGGGAACCGGGACCCAGTACTTC.

This clonotype was counted ten times or more. At one boundary the junction diverges from the germline segment, which might be a read error. This chain connects TRBV12-3 or TRBV12-4 to TRBJ2-2; weak D call: TRBD2 (6 bases). The CDR3 spans 14 residues. The CDR3 bases are TGTGCCAGCGGTTTGGAGGGTGGGACCGGGGAGCTGTTTTTT. It encodes CASGLEGGTGELFF.

As to this clonotype: Because it lacks the conserved phenylalanine or tryptophan at the end, this CDR3 is likely a read error. The rearrangement links TRBV3-1 to TRBJ2-5; D uncertain. From germline, CDR1 is LGHDT and CDR2 YNNKEL (reference sequence). The CDR3 runs 12 residues. V lost 5 bases and J 9 bases, leaving 13 bases between the germline ends. For the CDR3, the DNA is TGTGCCAGCAGCGCCGCGATTCGGGCCCAGTACCTC. As protein: CASSAAIRAQYL.

As regards this clonotype: A much larger clone differs by one base, so this may be a read error. V gene TRBV19 combines with J gene TRBJ2-4; the match to TRBD2 covers 7 bases. Per germline, CDR1 LNHDA and CDR2 SQIVND (reference sequence). The CDR3 spans 17 residues. DNA of the CDR3: TGTGCCAGTAGTATAGGAAAGGGACGACTAGCCAAAAACCTTCAGTACTTC. Translated, it gives CASSIGKGRLAKNLQYF.

On this clonotype itself: A much larger clone differs from this one at a single base, so this may be a read error. The V gene is TRBV11-2, the J gene TRBJ2-3; 9 bases match TRBD2. CDR3 length: 18 amino acids. CDR1 is SGHAT, CDR2 FQNNGV, per germline. Germline trimming cut 5 bases from V and 6 bases from J; bases unmatched to any gene: 18. The CDR3 sequence: CASSQLVKGPAGGDTQYF. The DNA of the CDR3 is TGTGCCAGCAGCCAGTTAGTTAAGGGACCAGCGGGAGGTGATACGCAGTATTTT.

This clonotype was seen many times. V gene TRBV7-8 combines with J gene TRBJ2-7; no clear D. From germline, CDR1 is SGHVS and CDR2 FQNEAQ. V was cut by 0 bases and J by 7 bases, with 16 bases left in between. The CDR3 has 15 amino acids. The CDR3 sequence is CASSLALRAPGEQYF. The DNA of the CDR3 is TGTGCCAGCAGCTTAGCCCTCCGAGCGCCCGGGGAGCAGTACTTC.

This clonotype was seen at least ten times. This sequence joins TRBV3-1 and TRBJ1-6; D remains unclear. The CDR3 runs to 13 residues. V lost 5 bases, J lost 11 bases, and 13 bases lay in between. In germline, CDR1 is LGHDT, CDR2 YNNKEL (reference sequence). The chain's CDR3 is CASSAYGVPPLHF. CDR3 nucleotides: TGTGCCAGCAGCGCGTACGGGGTACCACCCCTCCACTTT.

This clonotype was seen many times. The chain combines TRBV20-1 with TRBJ1-6, with 7 bases lining up with TRBD1. V gave up 5 bases and J gave up 6 bases; unmatched junction bases: 4. Germline CDR1 reads DFQATT; CDR2 reads SNEGSKA (reference sequence). This CDR3 has 13 residues. The CDR3 region is CSAQDRINSPLHF. Here the CDR3 DNA reads TGCAGTGCTCAGGACAGGATTAATTCACCCCTCCACTTT.

This clonotype was counted at least ten times. This CDR3 reads CSASGGAAPDTQYF. The DNA of the CDR3 is TGCAGTGCTAGTGGGGGAGCTGCCCCAGATACGCAGTATTTT. This chain links TRBV20-1 with TRBJ2-3, with D tentatively TRBD1 or TRBD2 (5 bases each). The CDR3 consists of 14 residues. V was shortened by 3 bases and J by 4 bases, with 14 bases between the two germline ends. Germline CDR1 DFQATT, CDR2 SNEGSKA (reference sequence).

This clonotype was found many times. CDR3 DNA sequence: TGCGCCAGCAGCCCCGCCGGGACTAGCAGATACAATGAGCAGTTCTTC. Its translation is CASSPAGTSRYNEQFF. The rearrangement uses TRBV5-1 and TRBJ2-1; TRBD2 matches 9 bases. This CDR3 is built from 16 residues. V was pared by 4 bases and J by 4 bases, with 9 bases of the junction left unmatched. Germline V gene lookup returns CDR1 SGHRS and CDR2 YFSETQ. The full variable domain, rest sourced from reference TRBV5-1 and TRBJ2-1, is KAGVTQTPRYLIKTRGQQVTLSCSPISGHRSVSWYQQTPGQGLQFLFEYFSETQRNKGNFPGRFSGRQFSNSRSEMNVSTLELGDSALYLCASSPAGTSRYNEQFFGPGTRLTVL.

The chain uses TRBV7-9 and TRBJ2-2; TRBD2 matches at 8 bases. Germline CDR1 reads SEHNR; CDR2 reads FQNEAQ (reference sequence). The CDR3 has 17 amino acids. Trimming at V came to 5 bases and at J to 5 bases, leaving 13 bases not matched to a gene. The CDR3 DNA sequence: TGTGCCAGCAGCCCCCTCAGAGCGGGAGTCGGGACCGGGGAGCTGTTTTTT. It yields the protein CASSPLRAGVGTGELFF.

J is TRBJ2-4 and V is TRBV5-4; 10 bases line up with TRBD2. This CDR3 has 16 amino acids. Germline CDR1 reads SGHNT; CDR2 reads YYREEE (reference sequence). The V and J ends lost 3 bases and 0 bases, in that order; junction bases with no gene match: 3. The CDR3 sequence is CASSSSGSLAKNIQYF. The CDR3 DNA is TGTGCCAGCAGCTCTAGCGGGAGCCTAGCCAAAAACATTCAGTACTTC. Complete variable domain (other parts from reference TRBV5-4 and TRBJ2-4): ETGVTQSPTHLIKTRGQQVTLRCSSQSGHNTVSWYQQALGQGPQFIFQYYREEENGRGNFPPRFSGLQFPNYSSELNVNALELDDSALYLCASSSSGSLAKNIQYFGAGTRLSVL.

The sample holds many counts of this clonotype. The chain uses TRBV25-1 and TRBJ2-5; TRBD2 matches at 9 bases. Germline lookup yields CDR1 MGHDK and CDR2 SYGVNS. The trim removed 6 bases at V and 1 base at J, leaving 3 bases unmatched. CDR3 length: 14 residues. The CDR3 is CASSLAGPQETQYF. CDR3 nucleotide sequence: TGTGCCAGCAGCCTAGCGGGACCCCAAGAGACCCAGTACTTC. The complete variable domain, with remaining parts taken from reference TRBV25-1 and TRBJ2-5, reads EADIYQTPRYLVIGTGKKITLECSQTMGHDKMYWYQQDPGMELHLIHYSYGVNSTEKGDLSSESTVSRIRTEHFPLTLESARPSHTSQYLCASSLAGPQETQYFGPGTRLLVL.

This clonotype was counted at least ten times. The genes are TRBV6-4 and TRBJ1-5, with D possibly TRBD1 on 5 matching bases. The CDR3 contains 14 residues. Germline CDR1 reads MRHNA; CDR2 reads SNTAGT. The V gene lost 2 bases and the J gene lost 5 bases, with 10 bases spanning the gap. CDR3 DNA sequence: TGTGCCAGCAGTGACGGCAGGGACGATCAGCCCCAGCATTTT. Translating it yields CASSDGRDDQPQHF.

This clonotype was recorded many times. The V call is TRBV6-4, the J call TRBJ2-2; no firm D call. V lost 0 bases to trimming and J lost 2 bases, with 10 bases between them. The CDR3 is 16 amino acids. Germline CDR1 reads MRHNA; CDR2 reads SNTAGT. CDR3 coding DNA: TGTGCCAGCAGTGACTCACGGAGCAAAAACACCGGGGAGCTGTTTTTT. This encodes CASSDSRSKNTGELFF.

This clonotype was observed many times. The gene calls are TRBV10-3 and TRBJ2-7; 9 nucleotides line up with TRBD1. Germline values: CDR1 ENHRY, CDR2 SYGVKD. V lost 2 bases to trimming and J lost 1 base; unmatched junction nucleotides: 3. This CDR3 has 15 residues. The CDR3 region has the DNA TGTGCCATCAGTGAGGGGACAGGGTCATCCTACGAGCAGTACTTC. Protein: CAISEGTGSSYEQYF.

The chain uses TRBV19 and TRBJ2-3; no firm D call. V lost 4 bases to trimming and J lost 12 bases, with 14 bases between them. The CDR3 extends over 12 amino acids. In germline, CDR1 is LNHDA, CDR2 SQIVND (reference sequence). The CDR3 loop is CASSNPLGDQYF. In nucleotides, the CDR3 is TGTGCCAGTAGTAACCCCCTTGGAGACCAGTATTTT.

This clonotype has a count of ten or more. This chain uses TRBV20-1 with TRBJ1-2; no reliable D call. CDR3 length: 11 residues. Per germline, CDR1 DFQATT and CDR2 SNEGSKA (reference sequence). V dropped 6 bases and J dropped 2 bases, with 7 bases sitting between them. CDR3 loop: CSANKNYGYTF. CDR3 coding DNA: TGCAGTGCAAATAAGAACTATGGCTACACCTTC.

The V gene is TRBV19, the J gene TRBJ1-6; 10 bases line up with TRBD1. CDR3 size: 15 residues. V was clipped by 6 bases and J by 14 bases; unmatched bases: 13. CDR1 is LNHDA, CDR2 SQIVND, per germline (reference sequence). CDR3 sequence reads: CASSHPGTGDLALHF. The CDR3 DNA follows: TGTGCCAGTAGCCATCCGGGGACAGGGGATCTGGCCCTCCACTTT.